This T cell receptor (beta chain) was identified in a study of OX40 agonist ivuxolimab in advanced cancers. Data came from immunoSEQ multiplex PCR; TCRdb stores just in-frame clones and leaves some out. The sample lists about 69,000 clones; approximately 91% were seen once. This CDR3 is built from 15 residues. Unmatched junction bases numbered 11, after V lost 7 bases and J lost 5 bases. CDR1 LNHDA and CDR2 SQIVND come from the germline V gene (reference sequence). The source was CD4+ or CD8+ T cells sorted from blood, collected in a trial of the OX40 agonist ivuxolimab. The V gene is TRBV19, the J gene TRBJ2-5, with 9 positions matching TRBD1. The TCR sequence derives from an adult with an advanced solid tumor such as melanoma, head and neck, liver or kidney cancer. CDR3 bases: TGTGCCAGTAATTCCGACAGGGGGGCACTGGAGACCCAGTACTTC. It translates to CASNSDRGALETQYF. Full variable domain (rest looked up from reference TRBV19 and TRBJ2-5): DGGITQSPKYLFRKEGQNVTLSCEQNLNHDAMYWYRQDPGQGLRLIYYSQIVNDFQKGDIAEGYSVSREKKESFPLTVTSAQKNPTAFYLCASNSDRGALETQYFGPGTRLLVL.